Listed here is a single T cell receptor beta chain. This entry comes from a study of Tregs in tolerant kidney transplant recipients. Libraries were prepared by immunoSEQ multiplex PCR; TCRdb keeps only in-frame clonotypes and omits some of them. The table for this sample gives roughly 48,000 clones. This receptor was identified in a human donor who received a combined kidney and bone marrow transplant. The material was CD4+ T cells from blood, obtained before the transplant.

CDR3 residues: CASSPPTGYNEQFF. The DNA read from the CDR3 is TGTGCCAGCTCACCACCGACAGGGTACAATGAG. The chain couples TRBV18 to TRBJ2-1; TRBD1 aligns across 7 bases. The read ends 3 residues before the CDR3 terminus; that terminus is restored from the germline J gene. CDR1 is KGHSH and CDR2 is LQKENI in the germline V gene. J lost 4 bases, V lost 0 bases, and 0 bases had no gene match. The CDR3 is 14 amino acids.